The T cell receptor beta chain described here comes from a study of blood T cell repertoires in COVID-19. The wider study: T cells, B-cell-depleted T cells, or PBMCs supplied cDNA or gDNA.

Clones were read by immunoSEQ multiplex PCR, and TCRdb kept only the in-frame ones, dropping some. The sample includes 250,000 or so clones, 86% of them seen just once. Germline values: CDR1 LGHNA, CDR2 YSLEER. V shed 2 bases and J shed 0 bases, with 8 bases lying between them. This CDR3 has 16 residues. The sample taken for sequencing was PBMCs or T cells enriched from blood (not recorded which). This chain links TRBV4-3 with TRBJ2-6, with D unclear. The TCR originated in a woman under 30 who had recovered from COVID-19. The DNA for the CDR3 is TGCGCCAGCAGCCAAACGGTTACCTCTGGGGCCAACGTCCTGACTTTC. Protein: CASSQTVTSGANVLTF.